This TCR beta chain was found in a study of human T cells and chemical hapten exposure (dated by TCRdb to about 2021). For the study in its entirety: For sensitization, 2% DPC in acetone was applied to a roughly 2 cm by roughly 2 cm area of upper inner arm skin. Weekly therapeutic DPC doses were additionally applied to the scalp of patients throughout the roughly 22-week study period. Patch tests used Finn chambers with 0.01% DPC on the upper back, scored after 6 days by International Contact Dermatitis Research Group standards. Most of the patients in the cohort were female, and the cohort covered alopecia areata with under or over 50% scalp involvement, alopecia totalis and alopecia universalis. Libraries were pooled for sequencing, and per-sample TCR yields varied mainly because of small differences in library volumes within the pool. Peripheral blood TCR repertoire changes were tracked in vivo in alopecia patients during primary and secondary sensitization to the hapten diphenylcyclopropenone (DPC). Blood was sampled from patients pre-sensitization (week 0) and at 2, 6 and about 24 weeks after DPC sensitization. Some 29 alopecia patients gave blood for TCR sequencing at one to four time points (pre-sensitization, 2, 6 and 24 weeks).

This clonotype has ten or more counts. Its antigen is currently not known. Per-base quality was not reported, and no clone a single base away is much larger than it. Receptors were amplified or captured by RACE. Instrument on record: NextSeq 500. During library preparation, unique molecular identifiers were attached to individual cDNA molecules so that TCRs could be counted quantitatively and reproducibly. From each blood RNA sample, both TCR alpha and TCR beta chains were sequenced. As for the authors' bioinformatics: The median number of TCRs per sample was approximately 98,000, ranging from roughly 20,000 to 690,600. V, J and CDR3 annotation of the TCR reads was performed with the Decombinator software suite. For the PS versus PT1 abundance plots, all samples were subsampled to the same number of TCRs (28,000). Expanded TCRs were defined as absent before sensitization and observed at least eight times at the 2-week time point. TCRdb reanalyzed the raw reads on its own, using fastp at Q25 for trimming and MiXCR for clone calling, and kept in-frame beta chains. Each record represents a unique CDR3 protein, reported with the most common genes and DNA among its rows. TCRdb, rather than the study authors, made the V and J calls. Here the sample has about 52,000 distinct CDR3 sequences; over 9.5% occur a single time. The ten biggest clones cover around 17% of the sample.

Findings and caveats that apply to the study as a whole: Because every patient had alopecia, a presumed autoimmune disease, the patients' immune response might differ from that of healthy individuals. Significantly more large CDR3 similarity clusters were formed by expanded TCRs than by pre-sensitization or healthy control sets, consistent with antigen-driven responses. A positive correlation was found between the number of PT1 expanded TCRs and patch test score, with significance reached at thresholds 8, 16 and 32 but not 4. DPC sensitization did not change the number of TCRs with a frequency above 1 in 1000, and there was no evidence of changes in global repertoire structure. Repeated subsampling changed both the strength of the expansion versus patch-test correlation and the threshold at which the correlation became significant.

This specimen's time point label, per the study, means: patch test 3, about 24 weeks after DPC sensitization. Reading the label with the study, this specimen's treatment or condition is: therapeutic diphenylcyclopropenone sensitization with weekly scalp DPC. Blood at each patch-test visit was drawn before the patch test was applied. To be eligible, patients had to be aged 18 to 70, diagnosed with alopecia and judged suitable for DPC therapy, while pregnant patients were excluded. Unfractionated whole blood was collected in Tempus Blood RNA tubes, and total RNA was extracted from that blood. The junction shows trimming of 2 bases on V and 1 base on J, plus 6 bases between the germline ends. Spanning cysteine to phenylalanine, the CDR3 consists of 15 amino acids. Only the CDR3 DNA is retained, 45 bases long and in frame from the first base. CDR1 and CDR2 are drawn from the germline V gene: MDHEN, SYDVKM.

This material consisted of whole blood, taken in connection with sensitization to the hapten diphenylcyclopropenone (DPC). The rearrangement combines TRBV28 with TRBJ2-6; too little of a D gene remains to name it. The receptor was derived from a woman in her 40s with alopecia areata. Some clones in this sample may be carry-over from other donors' samples. The sequenced DNA is TGTGCCAGCAGTTTAGCTGGATCTGGGGCCAACGTCCTGACTTTC. It translates to CASSLAGSGANVLTF.